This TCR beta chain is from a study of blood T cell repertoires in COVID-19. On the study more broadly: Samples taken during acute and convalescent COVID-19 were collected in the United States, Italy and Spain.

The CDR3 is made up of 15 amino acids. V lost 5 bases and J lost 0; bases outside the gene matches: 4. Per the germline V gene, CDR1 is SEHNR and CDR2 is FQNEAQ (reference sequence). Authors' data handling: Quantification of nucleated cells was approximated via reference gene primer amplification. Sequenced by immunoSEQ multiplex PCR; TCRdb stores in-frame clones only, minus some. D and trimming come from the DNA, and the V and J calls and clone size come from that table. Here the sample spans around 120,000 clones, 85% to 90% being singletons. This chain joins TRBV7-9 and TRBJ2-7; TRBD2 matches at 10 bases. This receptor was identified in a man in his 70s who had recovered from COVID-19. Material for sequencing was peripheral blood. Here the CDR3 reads CASSLGLAASYEQYF. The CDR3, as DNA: TGTGCCAGCAGCCTCGGACTAGCGGCCTCCTACGAGCAGTACTTC.